This record looks at one T cell receptor beta chain sequence and its context. Its antigen is still unknown. Base qualities are not at hand, and no much larger clone is one base apart. In total, fewer than 750 healthy bone marrow donors made up the cohort. All cohort members were sampled while nominally healthy, although unrecorded immune exposures were likely present. The donor tested CMV seropositive and was one of the 289 seropositive cohort members. Every donor gave a peripheral blood sample, and the peripheral blood mononuclear cells from that sample were used for TCR beta sequencing. The Qiagen DNeasy Blood Extraction Kit was used to extract genomic DNA from the blood cell samples. The data stem from a study of cytomegalovirus exposure and HLA in healthy donors (TCRdb year 2017). At the level of the whole study: An earlier analysis of a few hundred of the donors reported about 260 Gb of sequence data and approximately 120 million unique TCR beta sequences obtained from 180 million or so T cells. In addition to the first cohort of 650 to 800 subjects, a separate validation cohort of 120 different subjects was used. Around 300 gigabases of sequencing data and tens of millions of unique TCR sequences were included in an early release covering over 600 HLA-typed donors. Rather than drawing on any new phenotypic data, the later analysis identified candidate immune exposures from TCR beta sequences and the way those sequences occurred across donors. Of the approximately 400 genotyped donors, over 65% fell in the genetic ancestry cluster associated with self-reported Caucasian donors. Donor age, sex, ethnicity and CMV serostatus were compiled together with the repertoire data. Typing coverage differed by locus: A, B, C, DRB1 and DQB1 were typed in roughly 620-630 donors, DQA1 in about 500, DPA1 in around 610, and DPB1 in 400 to 480. All discovery cohort repertoires had been generated on a single sequencing platform. The aim of the study was to test whether cataloging public T cell receptors could identify signatures of past pathogen exposure. Among almost 400 genotyped donors of the cohort, an average of 235,054 unique TCR beta nucleotide sequences were sequenced per donor, around 20% of them non-productive. To study patterns of TCR occurrence, a later analysis re-analyzed previously published TCR beta repertoires from around 670 donors and added high-resolution HLA genotyping. Genome-wide SNP genotypes for about three fifths of the roughly 700 donors were used in a later genetic analysis, which treated that subset as a discovery cohort. Four or five DR-DQ haplotypes were handled as single units for association and clustering, since linkage in the cohort was strong. HLA typing included class I and class II loci at four-digit resolution. The T cell repertoires of about 700 subjects were profiled by immunosequencing and related to cytomegalovirus serostatus. High-throughput TCR immunosequencing, statistical association of individual TCRs with disease status, and machine learning were combined to predict cytomegalovirus infection status. An earlier analysis of several hundred of the donors applied high-throughput TCR beta sequencing to assess whether each TCR beta V gene segment acted as functional or pseudogenic.

Germline trimming: 3 bases from V, 0 bases from J; junction bases outside gene matches: 7. CDR1 MDHEN and CDR2 SYDVKM are derived from the germline V gene. The CDR3 starts with the cysteine, ends with the phenylalanine, and has 17 residues. Only the CDR3 DNA is retained, 51 bases long and in frame from the first base. Paper-wide results and their limitations: Across donors, most TCR sequences were observed very rarely, whereas some public TCRs were present in many individuals. In this cohort, only TCR beta chains were sequenced, and detectable features were limited by the absence of alpha or paired-chain data. Compared with equally common non-associated chains, HLA-associated TCR beta chains in a later analysis were more clonally expanded and had lower generation probabilities. An association between a missense DCLRE1C variant and V-gene and J-gene trimming of TCR beta chains was found in a later genetic analysis and replicated in an independent cohort. Sequencing depth was assumed to be roughly uniform across donors in the presence/absence analyses, though that assumption may not hold. Three of the identified cytomegalovirus-associated TCR beta chains were confirmed in vitro to be specific for cytomegalovirus antigens. A group of highly shared sequence variants was considered likely to be a technical artifact of the sequencing pipeline. In a later genetic analysis, fewer N-insertions in productive TCRs were reported among donors in an Asian-associated ancestry cluster than the approximately 710-donor mean. Because some donors lacked HLA typing at each locus, the association tests relied only on the typed subset. A later analysis reported that several top co-occurrence clusters appeared linked to parvovirus B19, influenza, CMV and Epstein-Barr virus. Some IMGT-functional V segments, including TRBV6-2 and TRBV6-3, could not be told apart with the 87-base-pair reads, so those segments were excluded. An earlier analysis of approximately 540 of the donors showed that most TCR beta V segments appeared in productive rearrangements either about 87% or about 30% of the time, which broadly matched IMGT annotations. Correlated functional status among segregating V segments might be attributable to linkage disequilibrium, but an unknown experimental factor could not be ruled out. Some 16 rarely observed V segments, including chromosome 9 orphons, were excluded from the earlier analysis of a few hundred of the donors because counts were too low. At a false discovery rate of 0.05, a later analysis linked around 15,000 TCR beta sequences to specific HLA alleles. The study gave a list of 150 to 200 TCR beta chains associated with cytomegalovirus. When HLA alleles, especially DR and DQ, strongly co-occurred, attributing TCR associations to individual alleles was difficult. The classifier was reported to diagnose cytomegalovirus status with high specificity and sensitivity in both the original and validation cohorts. In a later analysis, most CMV-associated TCR beta chains were found to appear HLA-restricted, with HLA associations seemingly driven largely by CMV exposure. A later analysis found that TCR association rates varied across HLA loci, with DRB1 alleles showing the most associated TCRs and HLA-C alleles the fewest. The only immune exposure information available for the cohort was CMV serostatus. According to the authors, the approach could potentially be generalized to other disease states and immunological phenotypes. A further reported finding was that TCR beta sequences accurately predicted the HLA-A and HLA-B alleles for most subjects in the first cohort.

The method was the immunoSEQ multiplex PCR assay. A mixture of 60 forward primers for TCR Vbeta segments and 13 reverse primers for TCR Jbeta segments was used in the multiplex PCR. A multiplex PCR assay on genomic DNA amplified the CDR3 region of rearranged TCR beta genes. The Illumina HiSeq System was used to sequence the amplified TCR beta libraries as 87-base-pair reads. In the original analysis: A later analysis tallied around 87 million unique TCR beta chains across the approximately 670 repertoires, and about 10 million of those chains were shared by two or more donors. A nearest-neighbor algorithm error-corrected the raw reads and collapsed the reads into unique sequences, merging closely related sequences to remove PCR and sequencing errors. Alignment of CDR3 sequences to IMGT reference sequences was used to assign V, D and J gene segments. For a sequence to be retained, a match of at least six nucleotides to both a V gene segment and a J gene segment was required. Rearrangements were called productive when the CDR3 lacked stop codons and stayed in frame with V and J; all others were non-productive. CDR3 was defined by IMGT convention, running from the second conserved V-encoded cysteine to the conserved J-encoded phenylalanine. Sequences without an unambiguous match to a single V gene segment were excluded from the earlier analysis of about 600 of the donors. An earlier analysis of some 610 of the donors called V segments functional above 56.7% productive rearrangements and segregating when the between-donor standard deviation exceeded 5%. A statistical classification framework was built to diagnose cytomegalovirus status from the catalog of TCR beta chain sequences. In a later analysis, V and J genes were assigned by comparing TCR nucleotide sequences against IMGT/GENE-DB human TR gene sequences. Using the TCRdist pipeline, a later analysis assigned CDR3 sequences along with most-parsimonious VDJ recombination scenarios. In a later analysis, each TCR beta chain was defined by its CDR3 amino acid sequence together with its V-gene family, and reads without a unique V-gene family were excluded. In a later analysis, around 650 highly shared, low-generation-probability nucleotide sequences were removed to address suspected cross-contamination and a sequencing artifact. A later analysis calculated a clonal expansion index for each public chain from normalized within-repertoire ranks of inferred template counts. Generation probabilities in a later analysis came from a VDJ recombination model fitted to out-of-frame rearrangements, and those results were checked against IGoR. In a later analysis, hypergeometric tests were used to score TCR-TCR, TCR-HLA and TCR-CMV co-occurrence, with a repertoire-size bias correction applied to TCR pairs. False discovery rates were estimated in a later analysis by permuting HLA or CMV assignments 20 times. In a later analysis, co-occurring TCRs were grouped with DBSCAN, and TCRdist sequence similarity was added when clustering was performed within HLA-allele-positive subsets. For co-occurrence clustering, repertoires with fewer than 30,000 or more than 120,000 public chains were excluded, along with five repertoires with anomalous nucleotide sharing. TCRdb re-hosts the immuneACCESS table, in-frame sequences only. Its copies lack some clones; in the studies checked, an unresolved V gene accounts for under half of them, and the cause for the rest is not known. The DNA gave D and trimming, while V, J and clone size come from that table. The sample contains roughly 100,000 clones, less than 85% of them found a single time. The ten largest clonotypes hold about 5.4% of the sample.

This TCR was sampled from a woman aged 18 to 35 in good health and CMV-seropositive. Sample: PBMCs. This sequence uses TRBV28 and TRBJ2-2, and 7 bases in between align with TRBD2. The CDR3 loop reads CASSFERELANTGELFF. The nucleotide sequence is TGTGCCAGCAGTTTTGAGCGGGAACTCGCGAACACCGGGGAGCTGTTTTTT.